These 31 T cell receptor beta chains came from one sample sequenced in a study of CD8+ T cells in alopecia areata. Following extraction, RNA underwent reverse transcription to cDNA, which served as the sequencing template. Repertoires were generated with immunoSEQ multiplex PCR, while TCRdb's copy carries only in-frame clones and drops some. Seen here are roughly 200,000 clones, about 48% observed once, and the top ten hold 11%. The treatment here: oral pan-JAK inhibitor, 5-10 mg twice daily. The sample here was CD8+ T cells sorted from blood, taken at week 24, from a patient treated with tofacitinib. The source is a human donor with alopecia areata.

Ten or more counts support this clone. Mismatch with germline at one junction end may stem from a read error. The V call is TRBV11-2, the J call TRBJ1-2; D is uncertain. Germline-derived CDR1 and CDR2 are SGHAT and FQNNGV. The CDR3 sequence is 11 residues long. CDR3 in DNA: TGTGCCAGCAGCTCTACTCCGGGAGCCATTTTC. Translating gives CASSSTPGAIF.

This clone was found a few times. CDR3 nucleotides: TGTGCCAGCAGCACTAGGACGGAACAAGAGACCCAGTACTTC. Amino acid sequence: CASSTRTEQETQYF. The rearrangement joins TRBV9 to TRBJ2-5; TRBD2 is a possible D gene (5 bases). The CDR3 totals 14 residues. Trimming left V 4 bases short and J 2 bases short, with 12 bases between. The germline CDR1 and CDR2 sequences are SGDLS and YYNGEE. The variable domain in full, with the rest retrieved from reference TRBV9 and TRBJ2-5, is DSGVTQTPKHLITATGQRVTLRCSPRSGDLSVYWYQQSLDQGLQFLIQYYNGEERAKGNILERFSAQQFPDLHSELNLSSLELGDSALYFCASSTRTEQETQYFGPGTRLLVL.

The chain couples TRBV6-5 to TRBJ1-1; a weak D match, TRBD1 (5 bases). V lost 0 bases and J lost 6, with 11 bases in between. This CDR3 contains 14 residues. Germline CDR1 MNHEY, CDR2 SVGAGI. The CDR3 spells CASSYSGGPSEAFF. CDR3 bases: TGTGCCAGCAGTTACTCCGGGGGTCCCTCTGAAGCTTTCTTT.

This rearrangement joins TRBV7-2 to TRBJ1-5; maybe TRBD1 (5 bases). Trimming shortened V by 2 bases and J by 3 bases, and 11 bases separated the two germline ends. Germline V gene data show CDR1 as SGHTA and CDR2 as FQGNSA. The CDR3 runs 15 residues. CDR3: CASSLFRGPNQPQHF. In nucleotides, the CDR3 is TGTGCCAGCAGCTTATTTAGGGGCCCCAATCAGCCCCAGCATTTT.

This CDR3 is CSVDGGGEKLFF. In DNA form, the CDR3 reads TGCAGCGTTGATGGAGGGGGTGAAAAACTGTTTTTT. V usage is TRBV29-1 and J usage is TRBJ1-4; D is possibly TRBD1 (6 bases). V lost 3 bases, J lost 7 bases, and 9 bases lay in between. This CDR3 contains 12 residues. Germline V gene sequence: CDR1 SQVTM, CDR2 ANQGSEA. Variable domain in full (rest from reference TRBV29-1 and TRBJ1-4): SAVISQKPSRDICQRGTSLTIQCQVDSQVTMMFWYRQQPGQSLTLIATANQGSEATYESGFVIDKFPISRPNLTFSTLTVSNMSPEDSSIYLCSVDGGGEKLFFGSGTQLSVL.

The chain couples TRBV5-6 to TRBJ1-1, with a possible D match to TRBD1 (6 bases). The V end lost 7 bases, the J end lost 6 bases, and 10 bases lay between the germline ends. This CDR3 comprises 11 residues. Per the germline V gene, CDR1 is SGHDT and CDR2 is YYEEEE. The CDR3 here is CASDAGAEAFF. CDR3 coding DNA: TGTGCCAGCGACGCAGGGGCTGAAGCTTTCTTT. The variable domain in full, completed from reference TRBV5-6 and TRBJ1-1, reads DAGVTQSPTHLIKTRGQQVTLRCSPKSGHDTVSWYQQALGQGPQFIFQYYEEEERQRGNFPDRFSGHQFPNYSSELNVNALLLGDSALYLCASDAGAEAFFGQGTRLTVV.

The gene calls are TRBV7-3 and TRBJ2-7; perhaps TRBD2 as D (6 bases). The CDR3 loop spans 17 amino acids. With 5 bases removed from V and 3 bases from J, the gap between germline ends came to 23 bases. Germline V gene sequence: CDR1 SGHTA, CDR2 FQGTGA. The CDR3 DNA sequence: TGTGCCAGCAGCCTACAACCGCCCGGGACTGTTGACTACGAGCAGTACTTC. This gives the protein CASSLQPPGTVDYEQYF.

The chain joins TRBV7-2 to TRBJ2-7, with D unclear. The germline V gene has CDR1 SGHTA and CDR2 FQGNSA. V was shortened by 5 bases and J by 3 bases, with 11 bases between the two germline ends. This CDR3 is built from 13 residues. CDR3 region: CASSPGSIYEQYF. As DNA, the CDR3 is TGTGCCAGCAGCCCCGGCTCCATCTACGAGCAGTACTTC.

The chain carries TRBV5-6 and TRBJ2-3; 11 nucleotides align to TRBD2. The CDR3 runs to 16 residues. Germline V gene lookup returns CDR1 SGHDT and CDR2 YYEEEE. With 1 base clipped from V and 5 bases from J, the junction kept 6 bases outside the gene matches. The CDR3 reads CASSLKLAGAGDTQYF. The DNA of the CDR3 is TGTGCCAGCAGCTTGAAACTAGCGGGGGCTGGAGATACGCAGTATTTT.

This clone was seen just once. The chain couples TRBV5-6 to TRBJ2-3, with a weak D call TRBD1 (6 bases). In germline, CDR1 is SGHDT, CDR2 YYEEEE. The CDR3 is 13 amino acids. V lost 1 base and J lost 6, with 9 bases in between. This CDR3 reads CASSLRGSDTQYF. CDR3 nucleotides: TGTGCCAGCAGCTTGAGGGGGTCGGATACGCAGTATTTT. The full variable domain, with the rest looked up from reference TRBV5-6 and TRBJ2-3, is DAGVTQSPTHLIKTRGQQVTLRCSPKSGHDTVSWYQQALGQGPQFIFQYYEEEERQRGNFPDRFSGHQFPNYSSELNVNALLLGDSALYLCASSLRGSDTQYFGPGTRLTVL.

As DNA, the CDR3 is TGCGCCAGCAGTGAGTCGAGGGGGTTGGAAGAGACCCAGTACTTC. Translating it yields CASSESRGLEETQYF. The rearrangement uses TRBV10-1 and TRBJ2-5; TRBD1 is a possible D gene (6 bases). Trimming removed 0 bases from V and 3 bases from J, with 11 bases in between. There are 15 residues in the CDR3. Germline loops: CDR1 WNHNN, CDR2 SYGVQD (reference sequence).

The chain joins TRBV30 to TRBJ1-4; D not resolved. Trimming took off 0 bases at V and 7 bases at J, with 9 bases between the two ends. The CDR3 consists of 13 residues. Germline V gene sequence: CDR1 GTSNPN, CDR2 SVGIG (reference sequence). The CDR3 bases are TGTGCCTGGAGTGTGGATGGACGTGAAAAACTGTTTTTT. This encodes CAWSVDGREKLFF.

The chain links TRBV6-1 to TRBJ2-7; TRBD1 matches at 9 bases. Germline CDR1 MNHNS, CDR2 SASEGT. The CDR3 spans 15 residues. The V segment lost 4 bases and the J segment 6 bases; nucleotides outside the gene matches: 10. The CDR3 region has the DNA TGTGCCAGCAGTGTACCTACTACAGGGGGCCTCGAGCAGTACTTC. Protein sequence: CASSVPTTGGLEQYF.

This clone was detected only a few times. The rearrangement links TRBV9 to TRBJ1-2; TRBD1 agrees at 7 bases. The CDR3 loop spans 15 amino acids. From germline, CDR1 is SGDLS and CDR2 YYNGEE. With V trimmed by 0 bases and J by 4 bases, 6 bases remained unmatched. The CDR3 spells CASSVGKGAGYGYTF. In DNA form, the CDR3 reads TGTGCCAGCAGCGTAGGGAAGGGGGCAGGCTATGGCTACACCTTC.

The rearrangement joins TRBV25-1 to TRBJ1-1; unclear D gene. This CDR3 spans 15 amino acids. The germline CDR1 and CDR2 sequences are MGHDK and SYGVNS. Between the trimmed V and J ends, which lost 3 bases and 1 base, there was a span of 12 bases. The CDR3 reads CASSDPAGANTEAFF. CDR3 nucleotides: TGTGCCAGCAGTGATCCGGCAGGAGCGAACACTGAAGCTTTCTTT. Supplemented by reference TRBV25-1 and TRBJ1-1, the full variable domain reads EADIYQTPRYLVIGTGKKITLECSQTMGHDKMYWYQQDPGMELHLIHYSYGVNSTEKGDLSSESTVSRIRTEHFPLTLESARPSHTSQYLCASSDPAGANTEAFFGQGTRLTVV.

The table lists this clone with a few counts. The chain combines TRBV6-5 with TRBJ1-5, with D unclear. The CDR3 extends over 15 amino acids. CDR1 and CDR2 from the germline V gene are MNHEY and SVGAGI. V lost 0 bases and J 6 bases, leaving 12 bases between the germline ends. The CDR3 DNA reads as TGTGCCAGCAGTTACTCGAAAGGGATCGGTCAGCCCCAGCATTTT. Protein sequence: CASSYSKGIGQPQHF.

The chain combines TRBV9 with TRBJ2-3; D remains unclear. The CDR3 covers 17 residues. Germline V CDR1 and CDR2: SGDLS, YYNGEE. Trimming took 0 bases from V and 6 from J, leaving 20 bases between them. The CDR3 protein is CASSVDSPSMDGDTQYF. In nucleotides, the CDR3 is TGTGCCAGCAGCGTAGACTCCCCGTCTATGGACGGGGATACGCAGTATTTT.

CDR3 residues: CASSLTGQNTEAFF. The CDR3 DNA sequence: TGTGCCAGCAGCTTAACGGGACAAAACACTGAAGCTTTCTTT. The genes are TRBV13 and TRBJ1-1, with D perhaps matching TRBD1 (6 bases). The CDR3 has 14 amino acids. In germline, CDR1 is PRHDT, CDR2 FYEKMQ (reference sequence). The ends were cut back, 2 bases at V and 2 bases at J, with 9 bases in the middle.

The rearrangement joins TRBV4-3 to TRBJ1-2, with D hard to call. This CDR3 is built from 14 residues. Germline CDR1 reads LGHNA; CDR2 reads YSLEER. Trimming removed 0 bases from V and 6 bases from J, with 11 bases in between. For the CDR3, the DNA is TGCGCCAGCAGCCAAGATAGCATGAGGGATGGCTACACCTTC. The encoded protein is CASSQDSMRDGYTF.

CDR3: CASSLVREGGDEQFF. The CDR3, as DNA: TGTGCCAGCAGCTTAGTACGGGAGGGAGGGGATGAGCAGTTCTTC. The genes are TRBV7-8 and TRBJ2-1; the match to TRBD2 covers 8 bases. CDR3 length: 15 residues. Germline V lookup: CDR1 SGHVS, CDR2 FQNEAQ. V shed 1 base, J shed 8 bases, and the junction held 7 bases outside the gene matches.

The chain joins TRBV7-9 to TRBJ1-1; TRBD1 aligns across 7 bases. This CDR3 is 18 amino acids long. The V and J ends lost 2 bases and 0 bases, in that order; junction bases with no gene match: 12. Germline V gene lookup returns CDR1 SEHNR and CDR2 FQNEAQ (reference sequence). Here the CDR3 reads CASSLTGPPTGLNTEAFF. For the CDR3, the DNA is TGTGCCAGCAGCTTAACCGGACCCCCGACAGGGTTGAACACTGAAGCTTTCTTT. Variable domain in full (rest from reference TRBV7-9 and TRBJ1-1): DTGVSQNPRHKITKRGQNVTFRCDPISEHNRLYWYRQTLGQGPEFLTYFQNEAQLEKSRLLSDRFSAERPKGSFSTLEIQRTEQGDSAMYLCASSLTGPPTGLNTEAFFGQGTRLTVV.

A few counts support this clone. The rearrangement joins TRBV7-9 to TRBJ2-1, with D possibly TRBD1 on 5 matching bases. CDR1 SEHNR and CDR2 FQNEAQ come from the germline V gene (reference sequence). With 5 bases removed from V and 9 bases from J, the gap between germline ends came to 17 bases. This CDR3 spans 14 amino acids. CDR3 residues: CASSPPQGVIEQFF. CDR3 nucleotide sequence: TGTGCCAGCAGCCCCCCCCAAGGGGTTATTGAGCAGTTCTTC.

A word on this clone: Other DNA variants within this sample encode the same CDR3. The chain combines TRBV30 with TRBJ1-1; D not certain. The CDR3 totals 14 residues. The V end was cut by 0 bases, the J end by 0 bases, with 8 bases between. Germline-derived CDR1 and CDR2 are GTSNPN and SVGIG (reference sequence). This chain's CDR3 is CAWSVGGLNTEAFF. CDR3 coding DNA: TGTGCCTGGAGTGTAGGTGGGTTGAACACTGAAGCTTTCTTT.

The genes are TRBV2 and TRBJ2-7, with D hard to call. V lost 3 bases, J lost 0 bases, and 3 bases lay in between. The CDR3 consists of 12 residues. Germline CDR1 SNHLY, CDR2 FYNNEI. The chain's CDR3 is CASSEVSYEQYF. The CDR3 nucleotides read TGTGCCAGCAGTGAGGTCTCCTACGAGCAGTACTTC.

Only a few counts were recorded for this clone. CDR3 coding DNA: TGTGCCAGCAGCCCATTGACAGAAGCTAACTATGGCTACACCTTC. Amino acid sequence: CASSPLTEANYGYTF. The gene calls are TRBV7-9 and TRBJ1-2; D is possibly TRBD1 (5 bases). V lost 5 bases, J lost 0 bases, and 13 bases lay in between. CDR1 is SEHNR and CDR2 is FQNEAQ in the germline V gene (reference sequence). The CDR3 sequence is 15 residues long. Together with reference TRBV7-9 and TRBJ1-2, the CDR3 gives the full variable domain: DTGVSQNPRHKITKRGQNVTFRCDPISEHNRLYWYRQTLGQGPEFLTYFQNEAQLEKSRLLSDRFSAERPKGSFSTLEIQRTEQGDSAMYLCASSPLTEANYGYTFGSGTRLTVV.

This clone showed up just a few times. The V gene is TRBV29-1, the J gene TRBJ1-2; 7 positions match TRBD1. The CDR3 spans 12 residues. Germline lookup yields CDR1 SQVTM and CDR2 ANQGSEA. V lost 6 bases and J lost 7; bases outside the gene matches: 8. CDR3 loop: CSVRTGEGGYTF. The DNA of the CDR3 is TGCAGCGTCCGTACAGGGGAAGGTGGCTACACCTTC.

The chain combines TRBV30 with TRBJ2-7, with 8 bases identical to TRBD1. Trimming cost V 6 bases and J 4 bases; bases outside gene matches: 11. The CDR3 has 14 residues. Germline assignment: CDR1 GTSNPN and CDR2 SVGIG (reference sequence). The CDR3 here is CACLGPQGAYEQYF. The CDR3 DNA sequence: TGTGCCTGCCTGGGTCCGCAGGGGGCTTACGAGCAGTACTTC.

The chain uses TRBV5-1 and TRBJ2-1; 12 bases map to TRBD2. The V gene end was trimmed by 3 bases and the J gene end by 0 bases; junction bases not matched to a gene: 4. Looked up from germline, CDR1 is SGHRS and CDR2 is YFSETQ. The CDR3 loop spans 17 amino acids. Here the CDR3 reads CASSSPTSGSSYNEQFF. CDR3 nucleotide sequence: TGCGCCAGCAGCTCCCCGACTAGCGGGAGCTCCTACAATGAGCAGTTCTTC.

This chain connects TRBV5-1 to TRBJ2-1, with a possible D match to TRBD2 (5 bases). Trimming took 0 bases from V and 8 from J, leaving 12 bases between them. The CDR3 totals 14 residues. Per germline, CDR1 SGHRS and CDR2 YFSETQ. Here the CDR3 DNA reads TGCGCCAGCAGCTTGGAGGCCCGGCGGGATGAGCAGTTCTTC. Its protein is CASSLEARRDEQFF.

The CDR3 DNA sequence: TGTGCCAGCAGTGATTTTGGGGGAAAGGACTATGGCTACACCTTC. Translation: CASSDFGGKDYGYTF. The chain is built from TRBV6-1 and TRBJ1-2, with D maybe TRBD1 (5 bases). Germline values: CDR1 MNHNS, CDR2 SASEGT. The V end lost 3 bases, the J end lost 3 bases, and 14 bases lay between the germline ends. The CDR3 runs 15 residues.

This chain joins TRBV7-8 and TRBJ2-7; D assignment may be TRBD1 or TRBD2 (5 bases each). Trimming took 0 bases from V and 2 from J, leaving 11 bases between them. The CDR3 extends over 15 amino acids. Germline values: CDR1 SGHVS, CDR2 FQNEAQ. In nucleotides, the CDR3 is TGTGCCAGCAGCTTAGCGGGACGGACCCCCTACGAGCAGTACTTC. It yields the protein CASSLAGRTPYEQYF.